This is a list of T cell receptor beta chains from one sample in a study of cytomegalovirus exposure and HLA in healthy donors. Method: immunoSEQ multiplex PCR; TCRdb's copy keeps in-frame clones and lacks some. Found here are about 190,000 clones, approximately 77% of them singletons; the top ten hold 3.4%. The sequenced sample was PBMCs. These TCRs come from a man aged 35 to 55 in good health and CMV-seropositive. CDR3s include the opening cysteine and the closing phenylalanine or tryptophan. Fields, in order: J gene, clone size, D gene, V gene, CDR3 length, CDR3 protein, CDR3 DNA. D genes are given only for firm matches. Size is omitted from some rows. Given values are once, few, many or a class for expanded clones.

>TRBJ2-1|.|.|TRBV4-3|12
CASSQEDGSPFF
TGCGCCAGCAGCCAAGAGGACGGGAGCCCTTTCTTC
>TRBJ2-7|.|TRBD2|TRBV18|15
CASSPRLAGENEQYF
TGTGCCAGCTCACCACGACTAGCGGGAGAAAACGAGCAGTACTTC
>TRBJ1-2|few|TRBD1|TRBV5-4|14
CASSLIGTEVGYTF
TGTGCCAGCAGCTTGATCGGGACAGAGGTTGGCTACACCTTC
>TRBJ2-5|.|.|TRBV5-1|18
CASSLGVVIGLPQETQYF
TGCGCCAGCAGCTTGGGAGTTGTTATTGGGCTCCCCCAAGAGACCCAGTACTTC
>TRBJ2-6|.|.|TRBV29-1|13
CSVFLSGANVLTF
TGCAGCGTTTTCCTCTCTGGGGCCAACGTCCTGACTTTC
>TRBJ2-3|.|.|TRBV5-6|16
CASSLFFAAKTDTQYF
TGTGCCAGCAGCTTGTTCTTTGCGGCAAAAACAGATACGCAGTATTTT
>TRBJ2-7|.|.|TRBV7-9|14
CASSLGQGGYEQYF
TGTGCCAGCAGCTTAGGGCAGGGGGGCTACGAGCAGTACTTC
>TRBJ1-4|.|TRBD1|TRBV5-1|15
CASSWRQGFNEKLFF
TGTGCCAGCAGCTGGCGACAGGGGTTTAATGAAAAACTGTTTTTT
>TRBJ2-7|.|.|TRBV2|14
CASSGGVGRSEQYF
TGTGCCAGCAGCGGCGGCGTGGGGAGGAGCGAGCAGTACTTC
>TRBJ2-3|.|.|TRBV19|15
CASTGVTGMTDTQYF
TGTGCCAGTACTGGGGTCACAGGAATGACAGATACGCAGTATTTT
>TRBJ1-2|.|TRBD1|TRBV5-3|13
CARSRRQGYGYTF
TGTGCCAGAAGCAGGAGACAGGGGTATGGCTACACCTTC
>TRBJ2-7|.|.|TRBV27|14
CASSPHTSSYEQYF
TGTGCCAGCAGTCCACACACCAGCTCCTACGAGCAGTACTTC
>TRBJ2-7|few|TRBD1|TRBV28|14
CASSLMQGAHEQYF
TGTGCCAGCAGTTTGATGCAGGGGGCGCACGAGCAGTACTTC
>TRBJ1-3|.|.|TRBV18|16
CASSFRGPNSGNTIYF
TGTGCCAGCTCATTCCGGGGTCCCAACTCTGGAAACACCATATATTTT
>TRBJ1-1|.|TRBD1|TRBV4-2|17
CASSQVDRGRRNTEAFF
TGTGCCAGCAGCCAAGTGGACAGGGGAAGGAGGAACACTGAAGCTTTCTTT
>TRBJ2-7|.|.|TRBV2|12
CASSDPAYEQYF
TGTGCCAGCAGTGATCCGGCCTACGAGCAGTACTTC
>TRBJ2-7|.|TRBD2|TRBV5-1|15
CASSLSLAGENEQYF
TGCGCCAGCAGCTTAAGTCTAGCGGGAGAGAACGAGCAGTACTTC
>TRBJ1-1|.|TRBD1|TRBV5-1|14
CASSSDRVGTEAFF
TGCGCCAGCAGCTCGGACAGGGTAGGGACTGAAGCTTTCTTT
>TRBJ2-5|.|TRBD2|TRBV9|15
CASSVSGGDGETQYF
TGTGCCAGCAGCGTTAGCGGGGGGGATGGGGAGACCCAGTACTTC